The 26 T cell receptor beta chains below were found in one sample sequenced in a study of CD8 T cells in ankylosing spondylitis. From the 5' RACE reads, TCRdb called clonotypes with MiXCR, one entry per CDR3 protein. Here the sample spans around 31,000 distinct CDR3 sequences, about 29% being singletons. Specimen: synovial fluid, either unsorted or a sorted T cell fraction (not recorded which). The receptors here all came from a male donor with ankylosing spondylitis.

The chain combines TRBV9 with TRBJ1-1; the D gene is possibly TRBD1 (6 bases). Trimming took off 3 bases at V and 0 bases at J, with 12 bases between the two ends. The length of the CDR3 is 15 residues. Germline lookup yields CDR1 SGDLS and CDR2 YYNGEE. CDR3: CASSALGQMNTEAFF. CDR3 DNA: TGTGCCAGCAGCGCCCTTGGACAGATGAACACTGAAGCTTTCTTT. Full variable domain (outside the CDR3, taken from reference TRBV9 and TRBJ1-1): DSGVTQTPKHLITATGQRVTLRCSPRSGDLSVYWYQQSLDQGLQFLIQYYNGEERAKGNILERFSAQQFPDLHSELNLSSLELGDSALYFCASSALGQMNTEAFFGQGTRLTVV.

The CDR3 loop reads CASSWTLADTQYF. CDR3 coding DNA: TGTGCCAGCAGTTGGACCTTGGCAGATACGCAGTATTTT. The chain joins TRBV6-6 to TRBJ2-3; D is unclear. With 4 bases removed from V and 4 bases from J, the gap between germline ends came to 9 bases. The length of the CDR3 is 13 residues. The V gene's germline CDR1 is MNHNY and CDR2 SVGAGI (reference sequence).

Regarding this clonotype: This sequence may be a read error, since a much larger clone differs from it by one base. This CDR3 is missing its conserved last phenylalanine or tryptophan, likely due to a read error. This CDR3 is CASSLVAGGLYNEQFL. As DNA, the CDR3 is TGTGCCAGCAGCTTAGTGGCGGGAGGGCTTTACAATGAGCAGTTCCTC. The chain is built from TRBV7-9 and TRBJ2-1; 9 nucleotides align to TRBD2. V shed 1 base, J shed 4 bases, and the junction held 5 bases outside the gene matches. The CDR3 sequence is 16 residues long. Germline V gives CDR1 SEHNR, CDR2 FQNEAQ (reference sequence).

This chain joins TRBV5-1 and TRBJ2-7; TRBD2 matches 12 bases. In germline, CDR1 is SGHRS, CDR2 YFSETQ. With V trimmed by 0 bases and J by 5 bases, 6 bases remained unmatched. The length of the CDR3 is 16 residues. The CDR3: CASSLETSGSIHEQYV. Written as DNA, the CDR3 is TGCGCCAGCAGCTTGGAGACTAGCGGGAGTATCCACGAGCAGTACGTC.

This clonotype showed up many times. The V and J genes are TRBV4-2 and TRBJ2-1; D unclear. Per the germline V gene, CDR1 is LGHNA and CDR2 is YNFKEQ. Deletions cut 0 bases from V and 6 bases from J, with 9 bases between. The CDR3 contains 14 residues. CDR3 residues: CASSQERVGNEQFF. For the CDR3, the DNA is TGTGCCAGCAGCCAAGAGCGAGTCGGCAATGAGCAGTTCTTC.

This clonotype is deemed medium-sized. V usage is TRBV5-1 and J usage is TRBJ2-1; D unresolved. The CDR3 loop spans 14 amino acids. Germline lookup yields CDR1 SGHRS and CDR2 YFSETQ. V lost 1 base, J lost 8 bases, and 13 bases lay in between. The CDR3, as DNA: TGCGCCAGCAGCTTGAATGGCCGGGTTGATGAGCAGTTCTTC. Amino acids: CASSLNGRVDEQFF. The full variable domain, in which reference TRBV5-1 and TRBJ2-1 provide the parts outside the CDR3, is KAGVTQTPRYLIKTRGQQVTLSCSPISGHRSVSWYQQTPGQGLQFLFEYFSETQRNKGNFPGRFSGRQFSNSRSEMNVSTLELGDSALYLCASSLNGRVDEQFFGPGTRLTVL.

CDR3 in amino acids: CASTSRAGELFF. In DNA form, the CDR3 reads TGTGCCAGTACCTCCAGGGCAGGGGAACTGTTTTTT. V is TRBV19 and J is TRBJ1-4; D might be TRBD1 (6 bases). This CDR3 has 12 residues. V lost 7 bases to trimming and J lost 12 bases, with 15 bases between them. Germline-derived CDR1 and CDR2 are LNHDA and SQIVND (reference sequence).

This sequence joins TRBV9 and TRBJ2-1; no firm D call. The V gene lost 4 bases and the J gene lost 0 bases, with 11 bases spanning the gap. CDR1 is SGDLS and CDR2 is YYNGEE in the germline V gene. The CDR3 sequence is 15 residues long. This CDR3 is CASSPDWTSYNEQFF. For the CDR3, the DNA is TGTGCCAGCAGCCCCGACTGGACCTCCTACAATGAGCAGTTCTTC. The whole variable domain, remainder taken from reference TRBV9 and TRBJ2-1, is DSGVTQTPKHLITATGQRVTLRCSPRSGDLSVYWYQQSLDQGLQFLIQYYNGEERAKGNILERFSAQQFPDLHSELNLSSLELGDSALYFCASSPDWTSYNEQFFGPGTRLTVL.

This clonotype was detected many times. The V call is TRBV24-1, the J call TRBJ2-3; 11 nucleotides line up with TRBD2. The CDR3 is made up of 18 amino acids. Trimming took 6 bases from V and 0 from J; bases not matched to a gene: 10. CDR1 is KGHDR, CDR2 SFDVKD, per germline. The CDR3 DNA sequence: TGTGCCACCAGTCGTACCGGGACTAGCGGAGCTAGCACAGATACGCAGTATTTT. Translation: CATSRTGTSGASTDTQYF.

Turning to this clonotype: This may arise from a read error, as a much more abundant clone is one base away. This rearrangement joins TRBV12-3 or TRBV12-4 to TRBJ1-4, with D tentatively TRBD1 (5 bases). V shed 6 bases and J shed 6 bases, with 8 bases lying between them. The CDR3 covers 12 residues. The CDR3 coding sequence is TGTGCCAGCAGGGGGGATGATGAAAAACTGTTTTTT. It encodes CASRGDDEKLFF.

The V gene is TRBV5-1, the J gene TRBJ2-1; the D gene is possibly TRBD2 (6 bases). The V end was cut by 0 bases, the J end by 3 bases, with 25 bases between. There are 20 residues in the CDR3. CDR1 and CDR2 from the germline V gene are SGHRS and YFSETQ. The CDR3 DNA is TGCGCCAGCAGCTTGGGAACCCTCCCCGGGCAAGTCGGGAGCTACAATGAGCAGTTCTTC. It codes for CASSLGTLPGQVGSYNEQFF.

This clonotype was seen a handful of times. The rearrangement uses TRBV2 and TRBJ2-1; the D is unclear. The CDR3 has 10 residues. Trimming removed 7 bases from V and 6 bases from J, with 4 bases in between. The germline CDR1 and CDR2 sequences are SNHLY and FYNNEI. The CDR3 sequence: CASTVNEQFF. CDR3 DNA: TGTGCCAGCACAGTCAATGAGCAGTTCTTC.

For the CDR3, the DNA is TGTGCAGGGCGGGAGGACTACAATGAGCAGTTCTTC. Amino acids: CAGREDYNEQFF. The chain links TRBV9 to TRBJ2-1; TRBD2 aligns across 8 bases. The CDR3 sequence is 12 residues long. CDR1 is SGDLS, CDR2 YYNGEE, per germline.

The rearrangement uses TRBV4-1 and TRBJ1-1, with TRBD1 identical over 11 bases. CDR3 size: 16 residues. V shed 5 bases, J shed 3 bases, and the junction held 8 bases outside the gene matches. Germline V CDR1 and CDR2: MGHRA, YSYEKL. Written as DNA, the CDR3 is TGCGCCAGCAGCTTGGGACAGGGGGGGTGGGACACTGAAGCTTTCTTT. Protein product: CASSLGQGGWDTEAFF.

The sample holds a few counts of this clonotype. This sequence joins TRBV13 and TRBJ1-4; 9 bases map to TRBD1. Germline CDR1 and CDR2: PRHDT and FYEKMQ (reference sequence). The CDR3 is 14 residues long. J gave up 6 bases and V 5 bases, and 4 bases lay outside the gene matches. CDR3 residues: CASSTRDRDEKLFF. The CDR3 DNA sequence: TGTGCCAGCAGCACACGGGACAGGGATGAAAAACTGTTTTTT.

This clonotype occurred a few times. V usage is TRBV2 and J usage is TRBJ2-1; TRBD2 matches at 14 bases. The CDR3 has 18 residues. CDR1 SNHLY and CDR2 FYNNEI come from the germline V gene. Unmatched junction bases numbered 7, after V lost 6 bases and J lost 0 bases. DNA of the CDR3: TGTGCCAGCAGACCACCGGGACTAGCGGGAGACTCCTACAATGAGCAGTTCTTC. Protein product: CASRPPGLAGDSYNEQFF.

This chain connects TRBV6-4 to TRBJ2-6; 7 positions match TRBD1. This CDR3 is 17 amino acids long. Trimming cost V 6 bases and J 0 bases; bases outside gene matches: 8. Germline CDR1 reads MRHNA; CDR2 reads SNTAGT. CDR3 sequence: CASSGDRETSGANVLTF. The CDR3 DNA sequence: TGTGCCAGCAGCGGGGACAGAGAAACCTCTGGGGCCAACGTCCTGACTTTC.

This chain links TRBV6-1 with TRBJ2-2; D remains ambiguous. The V end lost 5 bases, the J end lost 0 bases, and 10 bases lay between the germline ends. Germline assignment: CDR1 MNHNS and CDR2 SASEGT. The CDR3 is 15 residues long. For the CDR3, the DNA is TGTGCCAGCAGTCTCCGGAACGCGAACACCGGGGAGCTGTTTTTT. Translating it yields CASSLRNANTGELFF.

The chain is built from TRBV2 and TRBJ2-1; TRBD2 matches at 9 bases. This CDR3 has 13 residues. The germline V gene has CDR1 SNHLY and CDR2 FYNNEI. V dropped 5 bases and J dropped 4; count of bases not matched to a gene: 0. The CDR3, as DNA: TGTGCCAGCAGTAGCGGGAGGTACAATGAGCAGTTCTTC. Its translation: CASSSGRYNEQFF.

A few counts support this clonotype. The chain joins TRBV24-1 to TRBJ2-5, with a possible D match to TRBD2 (6 bases). The CDR3 covers 14 residues. With 3 bases removed from V and 5 bases from J, the gap between germline ends came to 12 bases. Germline CDR1 reads KGHDR; CDR2 reads SFDVKD. In DNA, the CDR3 is TGTGCCACCAGTGATCGACCAGGAGGGGAGACCCAGTACTTC. Translation gives CATSDRPGGETQYF.

This clonotype has at least ten counts. CDR3 residues: CASSIDWEANTEAFF. For the CDR3, the DNA is TGTGCCAGTAGTATAGATTGGGAGGCGAACACTGAAGCTTTCTTT. The genes are TRBV19 and TRBJ1-1; D ambiguous. The CDR3 covers 15 residues. Germline-derived CDR1 and CDR2 are LNHDA and SQIVND (reference sequence). V dropped 0 bases and J dropped 1 base, with 9 bases sitting between them.

This clonotype has ten or more counts. The chain links TRBV29-1 to TRBJ2-1; D may be TRBD2 (6 bases). The germline gives CDR1 SQVTM, CDR2 ANQGSEA. Trimming removed 2 bases from V and 0 bases from J, with 14 bases in between. The length of the CDR3 is 16 residues. DNA of the CDR3: TGCAGCGTTGAAAATCCGACTAGGAGCTCCTACAATGAGCAGTTCTTC. Translation: CSVENPTRSSYNEQFF.

The rearrangement links TRBV7-2 to TRBJ2-1, with TRBD2 matching 9 bases. The CDR3 loop spans 17 amino acids. The trim removed 5 bases at V and 7 bases at J, leaving 15 bases unmatched. From germline, CDR1 is SGHTA and CDR2 FQGNSA. In nucleotides, the CDR3 is TGTGCCAGCAGCAAACTGCACCGAGCGGGAGGAAGGAATGAGCAGTTCTTC. Protein product: CASSKLHRAGGRNEQFF.

Only a few counts were recorded for this clonotype. V gene TRBV3-1 combines with J gene TRBJ1-2; D is unclear. This CDR3 is 13 amino acids long. V shed 0 bases and J shed 4 bases, with 6 bases lying between them. CDR1 is LGHDT and CDR2 is YNNKEL in the germline V gene (reference sequence). CDR3 sequence (DNA): TGTGCCAGCAGCCAAGAGCTATCCTATGGCTACACCTTC. This codes for CASSQELSYGYTF.

The chain combines TRBV6-1 with TRBJ1-2; TRBD1 aligns across 12 bases. This CDR3 spans 16 amino acids. Unmatched junction bases numbered 8, after V lost 5 bases and J lost 4 bases. Germline CDR1 is MNHNS and CDR2 is SASEGT. The CDR3 protein is CASSPRGTGGGYGYTF. CDR3 nucleotide sequence: TGTGCCAGCAGTCCCAGAGGGACAGGGGGCGGCTATGGCTACACCTTC.

The chain combines TRBV20-1 with TRBJ2-7; the match to TRBD2 covers 13 bases. In germline, CDR1 is DFQATT, CDR2 SNEGSKA (reference sequence). The CDR3 has 16 amino acids. V shed 6 bases and J 2 bases; nucleotides not matched to a gene: 10. CDR3 nucleotide sequence: TGCAGTGCCAAAACTAGCGGGAGGGCCCAAGCCTACGAGCAGTACGTC. Its translation is CSAKTSGRAQAYEQYV.